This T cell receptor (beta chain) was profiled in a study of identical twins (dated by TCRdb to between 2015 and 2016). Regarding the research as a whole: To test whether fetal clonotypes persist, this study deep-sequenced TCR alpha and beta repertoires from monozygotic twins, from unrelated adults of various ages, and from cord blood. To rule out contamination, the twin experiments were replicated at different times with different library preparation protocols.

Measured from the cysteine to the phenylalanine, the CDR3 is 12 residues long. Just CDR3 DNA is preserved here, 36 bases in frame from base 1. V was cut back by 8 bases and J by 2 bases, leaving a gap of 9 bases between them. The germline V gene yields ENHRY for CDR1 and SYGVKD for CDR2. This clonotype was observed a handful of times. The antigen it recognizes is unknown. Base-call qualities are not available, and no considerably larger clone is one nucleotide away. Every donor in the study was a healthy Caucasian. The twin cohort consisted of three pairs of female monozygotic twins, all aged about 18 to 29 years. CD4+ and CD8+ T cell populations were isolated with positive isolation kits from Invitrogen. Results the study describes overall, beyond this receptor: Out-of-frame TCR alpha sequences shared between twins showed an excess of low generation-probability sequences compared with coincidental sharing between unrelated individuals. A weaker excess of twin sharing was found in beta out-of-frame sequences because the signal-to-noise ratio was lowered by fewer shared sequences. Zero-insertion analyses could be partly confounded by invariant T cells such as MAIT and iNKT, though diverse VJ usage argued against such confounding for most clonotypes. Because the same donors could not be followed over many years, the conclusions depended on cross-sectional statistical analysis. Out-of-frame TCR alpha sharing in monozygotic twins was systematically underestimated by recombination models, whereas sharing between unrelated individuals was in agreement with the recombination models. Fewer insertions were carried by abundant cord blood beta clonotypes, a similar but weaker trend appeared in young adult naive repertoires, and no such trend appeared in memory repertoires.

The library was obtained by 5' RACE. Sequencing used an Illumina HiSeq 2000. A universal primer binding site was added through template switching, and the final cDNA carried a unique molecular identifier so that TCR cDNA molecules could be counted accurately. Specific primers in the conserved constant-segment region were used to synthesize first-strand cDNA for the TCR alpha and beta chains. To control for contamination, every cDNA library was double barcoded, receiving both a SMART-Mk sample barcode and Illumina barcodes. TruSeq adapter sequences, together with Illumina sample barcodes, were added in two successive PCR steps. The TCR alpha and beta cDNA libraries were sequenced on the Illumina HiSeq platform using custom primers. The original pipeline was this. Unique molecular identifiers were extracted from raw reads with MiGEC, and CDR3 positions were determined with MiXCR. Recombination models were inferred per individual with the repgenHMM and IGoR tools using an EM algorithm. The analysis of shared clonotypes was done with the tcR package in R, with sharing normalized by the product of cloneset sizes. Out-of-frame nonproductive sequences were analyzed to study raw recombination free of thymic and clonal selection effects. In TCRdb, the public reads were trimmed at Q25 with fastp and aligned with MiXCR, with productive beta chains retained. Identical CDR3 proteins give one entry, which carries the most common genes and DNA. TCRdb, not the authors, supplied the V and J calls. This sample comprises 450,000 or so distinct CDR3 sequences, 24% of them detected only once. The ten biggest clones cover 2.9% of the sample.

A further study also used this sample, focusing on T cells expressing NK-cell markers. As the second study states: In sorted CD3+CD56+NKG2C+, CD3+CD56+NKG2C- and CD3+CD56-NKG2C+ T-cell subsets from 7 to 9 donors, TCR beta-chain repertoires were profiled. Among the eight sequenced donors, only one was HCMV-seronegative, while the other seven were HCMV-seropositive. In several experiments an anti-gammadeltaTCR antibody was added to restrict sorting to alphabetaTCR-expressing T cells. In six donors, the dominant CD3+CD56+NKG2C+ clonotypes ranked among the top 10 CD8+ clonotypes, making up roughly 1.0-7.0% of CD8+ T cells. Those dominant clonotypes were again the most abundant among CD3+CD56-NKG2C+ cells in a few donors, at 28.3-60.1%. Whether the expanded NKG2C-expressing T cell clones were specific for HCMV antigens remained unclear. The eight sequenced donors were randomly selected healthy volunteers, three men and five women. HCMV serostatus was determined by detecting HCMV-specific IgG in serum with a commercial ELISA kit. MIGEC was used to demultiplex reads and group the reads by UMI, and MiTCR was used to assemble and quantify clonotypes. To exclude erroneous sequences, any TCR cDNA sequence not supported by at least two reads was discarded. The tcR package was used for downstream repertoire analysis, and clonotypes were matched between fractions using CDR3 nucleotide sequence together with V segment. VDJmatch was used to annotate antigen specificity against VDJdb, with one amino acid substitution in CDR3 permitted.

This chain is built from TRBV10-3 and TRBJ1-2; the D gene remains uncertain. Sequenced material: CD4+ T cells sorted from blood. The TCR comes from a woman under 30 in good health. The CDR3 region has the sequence CAIDEGNYGYTF. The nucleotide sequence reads TGTGCCATCGACGAAGGGAACTATGGCTACACCTTC.